Below, one T cell receptor (beta chain) is given with its context. The germline CDR1 and CDR2 sequences are SGHTA and FQGTGA. V lost 6 bases, J lost 3 bases, and 17 bases lay in between. The CDR3 length is 15 residues. Original data processing: It was from reference gene primer amplification that nucleated cell counts were estimated. Sequencing was performed with immunoSEQ multiplex PCR; in TCRdb, only in-frame clones are kept and a portion is missing. The V and J calls and clone size are taken from that table; D and trimming were inferred from the DNA. In the table there are about 130,000 clones, roughly 83% of which are singletons. These data come from a study of blood T cell repertoires in COVID-19.

The chain carries TRBV7-3 and TRBJ1-1; D perhaps matches TRBD1 (5 bases). Sequencing was performed on peripheral blood. This receptor was identified in a woman older than 75 with acute or convalescent COVID-19. CDR3 region: CASSLGRAQDTEAFF. The CDR3 nucleotides read TGTGCCAGCAGTTTGGGCAGGGCGCAGGACACTGAAGCTTTCTTT.